This T cell receptor (beta chain) was retrieved from a study of cytomegalovirus exposure and HLA in healthy donors. All donors participated as healthy donors of bone marrow. Germline V gene data show CDR1 as LGHNA and CDR2 as YNFKEQ. This CDR3 has 16 amino acids. Trimming at V came to 3 bases and at J to 6 bases, leaving 8 bases not matched to a gene. Notes on this clone: As yet, its antigen is unknown.

Overall study results and limits: TCR beta V segments were, for the most part, productive about 87% or about 30% of the time in an earlier analysis. The authors considered a cluster of highly shared sequence variants likely to be a sequencing artifact. It was reported that TCR beta sequences correctly inferred the HLA-A and HLA-B alleles for most subjects.

PCR amplification relied on 60 Vbeta primers (plus 13 Jbeta primers). The repertoire was sequenced with immunoSEQ multiplex PCR; TCRdb's copy has only in-frame clones and lacks some. Its table records around 80,000 clones. Sequenced input: PBMCs. The chain is built from TRBV4-2 and TRBJ2-1; TRBD2 aligns across 10 bases. This TCR came from a man aged 35 to 55 in good health and CMV-seronegative. The CDR3 spells CASSQPALAGANEQFF. The DNA of the CDR3 is TGTGCCAGCAGCCAGCCCGCCCTAGCGGGGGCCAATGAGCAGTTCTTC.